These 31 T cell receptor beta chains were sequenced from one sample in a study of neurological immune-mediated disorders. TCRdb analysed the 5' RACE reads with MiXCR anew, one entry per CDR3 protein. Seen here are around 130,000 distinct CDR3 sequences, 3% to 3.5% observed once, and the top ten hold roughly 1.3%. Input material: PBMCs. These receptors all stem from a woman in her thirties with multiple sclerosis.

This clonotype occurred many times. The V gene is TRBV7-2, the J gene TRBJ1-2; D unresolved. CDR1 is SGHTA and CDR2 is FQGNSA in the germline V gene. V lost 1 base and J lost 8, with 11 bases in between. This CDR3 has 13 amino acids. CDR3 in amino acids: CASSLVTLSGYTF. The CDR3 DNA follows: TGTGCCAGCAGCTTAGTGACCCTATCGGGCTACACCTTC. Drawing the rest from reference TRBV7-2 and TRBJ1-2, the complete variable domain is GAGVSQSPSNKVTEKGKDVELRCDPISGHTALYWYRQSLGQGLEFLIYFQGNSAPDKSGLPSDRFSAERTGGSVSTLTIQRTQQEDSAVYLCASSLVTLSGYTFGSGTRLTVV.

This clonotype occurred many times. V and J are TRBV7-9 and TRBJ1-1; D possibly corresponds to TRBD1 (5 bases). In germline, CDR1 is SEHNR, CDR2 FQNEAQ (reference sequence). This CDR3 is 13 amino acids long. V was pared by 5 bases and J by 7 bases, with 14 bases between. The CDR3 nucleotides are TGTGCCAGCAGCATGGGCCGGGACGTTGAAGCTTTCTTT. It codes for CASSMGRDVEAFF.

This clonotype was seen repeatedly, ten times or more. V is TRBV9 and J is TRBJ1-2; TRBD1 might be the D (5 bases). V was clipped by 5 bases and J by 8 bases, with 22 bases between them. CDR1 and CDR2 from the germline V gene are SGDLS and YYNGEE. CDR3 length: 15 residues. The CDR3 region has the DNA TGTGCCAGCAGGGGGGGGACCCTACAACTATCGGGCTACACCTTC. This encodes CASRGGTLQLSGYTF.

This clonotype was seen more than once but under ten times. This chain links TRBV20-1 with TRBJ2-1; D is perhaps TRBD1 (6 bases). Germline values: CDR1 DFQATT, CDR2 SNEGSKA (reference sequence). The CDR3 length is 15 residues. V was pared by 0 bases and J by 4 bases, with 13 bases between. For the CDR3, the DNA is TGCAGTGCTAGAGATCAGGGGCTGCCGTACAATGAGCAGTTCTTC. Translating gives CSARDQGLPYNEQFF.

This clonotype has ten or more counts. The J gene is TRBJ2-1, the V gene TRBV20-1, with 8 nucleotides matching TRBD2. Germline lookup yields CDR1 DFQATT and CDR2 SNEGSKA (reference sequence). The CDR3 totals 13 residues. The DNA of the CDR3 is TGCAGCCCGAGACTAGCGCCAAACAATGAGCAGTTCTTC. Translation: CSPRLAPNNEQFF.

In this sample, this clonotype turned up many times. V and J are TRBV5-6 and TRBJ2-1; 7 nucleotides align to TRBD2. This CDR3 spans 13 amino acids. The junction had 4 bases not matched to a gene; V was cut back by 3 bases and J by 7 bases. Germline CDR1 SGHDT, CDR2 YYEEEE. CDR3 residues: CASSSIGGNEQFF. The DNA of the CDR3 is TGTGCCAGCAGCTCTATCGGGGGGAATGAGCAGTTCTTC. The full variable domain, its missing parts supplied by reference TRBV5-6 and TRBJ2-1, is DAGVTQSPTHLIKTRGQQVTLRCSPKSGHDTVSWYQQALGQGPQFIFQYYEEEERQRGNFPDRFSGHQFPNYSSELNVNALLLGDSALYLCASSSIGGNEQFFGPGTRLTVL.

Ten or more counts support this clonotype. J is TRBJ1-2 and V is TRBV7-2, with D possibly TRBD1 on 5 matching bases. There are 13 residues in the CDR3. Germline V CDR1 and CDR2: SGHTA, FQGNSA. V was clipped by 6 bases and J by 3 bases, with 11 bases between them. The CDR3 DNA reads as TGTGCCAGCAGAGAGCCGGGACACTATGGCTACACCTTC. Translation: CASREPGHYGYTF.

The table lists this clonotype with many counts. The rearrangement uses TRBV20-1 and TRBJ2-2, with D possibly TRBD1 on 6 matching bases. The CDR3 extends over 16 amino acids. Trimming cost V 3 bases and J 7 bases, with 21 bases left between them. Germline V CDR1 and CDR2: DFQATT, SNEGSKA (reference sequence). The CDR3 protein is CSARRMPAGDSGELFF. The CDR3 DNA follows: TGCAGTGCTAGGCGTATGCCGGCAGGGGATAGCGGGGAGCTGTTTTTT.

There are many counts of this clonotype. The V and J genes are TRBV29-1 and TRBJ2-7; D remains unclear. The V end lost 4 bases, the J end lost 5 bases, and 6 bases lay between the germline ends. Germline CDR1 reads SQVTM; CDR2 reads ANQGSEA. The CDR3 extends over 10 amino acids. The CDR3: CSVGNNEQYF. The CDR3 DNA is TGCAGCGTTGGAAATAACGAGCAGTACTTC.

This clonotype was observed many times. The chain is built from TRBV3-1 and TRBJ1-1, with TRBD1 matching over 8 bases. There are 16 residues in the CDR3. V lost 3 bases, J lost 4 bases, and 10 bases stayed unmatched. The V gene's germline CDR1 is LGHDT and CDR2 YNNKEL (reference sequence). The CDR3 region has the DNA TGTGCCAGCAGCCAGAAAAGGACAGGGCGAAGCACTGAAGCTTTCTTT. This gives the protein CASSQKRTGRSTEAFF. Based on the CDR3 plus reference TRBV3-1 and TRBJ1-1, the full variable domain is DTAVSQTPKYLVTQMGNDKSIKCEQNLGHDTMYWYKQDSKKFLKIMFSYNNKELIINETVPNRFSPKSPDKAHLNLHINSLELGDSAVYFCASSQKRTGRSTEAFFGQGTRLTVV.

This clonotype was recorded many times. The chain employs TRBV3-1 and TRBJ2-1; 11 bases are shared with TRBD2. Germline values: CDR1 LGHDT, CDR2 YNNKEL (reference sequence). The V segment lost 2 bases and the J segment 5 bases; nucleotides outside the gene matches: 8. The CDR3 is made up of 17 amino acids. CDR3 nucleotide sequence: TGTGCCAGCAGCCAATTTTATAGCGGGAGGGATAACAATGAGCAGTTCTTC. This sequence encodes CASSQFYSGRDNNEQFF.

The chain has TRBV3-1 and TRBJ1-1; D remains unclear. Looked up from germline, CDR1 is LGHDT and CDR2 is YNNKEL (reference sequence). With 4 bases removed from V and 1 base from J, the gap between germline ends came to 16 bases. CDR3 size: 16 residues. CDR3 sequence (DNA): TGTGCCAGCAGCCGTCCCGGGGTGCAGCCGAACACTGAAGCTTTCTTT. Its protein is CASSRPGVQPNTEAFF.

This clonotype has ten or more counts. The chain couples TRBV5-6 to TRBJ2-1; 14 nucleotides agree with TRBD2. The CDR3 length is 15 residues. After removal of 4 bases from V and 7 bases from J, the junction contained 4 bases not matched to a gene. The V gene's germline CDR1 is SGHDT and CDR2 YYEEEE. The chain's CDR3 is CASSLGLAGANEQFF. As DNA, the CDR3 is TGTGCCAGCAGCCTGGGACTAGCGGGAGCAAATGAGCAGTTCTTC.

In the case of this clonotype: A much more abundant neighbour one base away suggests this may be a read error. The chain is built from TRBV2 and TRBJ2-1; TRBD2 aligns across 10 bases. The germline V gene has CDR1 SNHLY and CDR2 FYNNEI. The CDR3 contains 15 residues. This CDR3 reads CVSMGASGSINEQFF. CDR3 DNA: TGTGTCAGCATGGGGGCTAGCGGGAGTATCAATGAGCAGTTCTTC.

This clonotype was observed many times. V usage is TRBV7-9 and J usage is TRBJ1-6, with 8 bases that match TRBD1. The V segment lost 0 bases and the J segment 6 bases; nucleotides outside the gene matches: 7. The CDR3 spans 17 residues. Germline lookup yields CDR1 SEHNR and CDR2 FQNEAQ (reference sequence). The CDR3 is CASSLAGRGQVNSPLHF. The CDR3 region has the DNA TGTGCCAGCAGCTTAGCCGGGCGGGGACAGGTTAATTCACCCCTCCACTTT.

This clonotype was found many times. V usage is TRBV10-2 and J usage is TRBJ2-2, with D perhaps TRBD1 (7 bases). The CDR3 sequence is 13 residues long. Per the germline V gene, CDR1 is WSHSY and CDR2 is SAAADI. The V end lost 11 bases, the J end lost 1 base, and 11 bases lay between the germline ends. The CDR3 loop is CAGGTENTGELFF. DNA of the CDR3: TGCGCCGGGGGGACAGAGAACACCGGGGAGCTGTTTTTT.

There are many counts of this clonotype. The chain links TRBV5-6 to TRBJ1-6; the D is unclear. This CDR3 is 15 amino acids long. Germline V CDR1 and CDR2: SGHDT, YYEEEE. V was trimmed by 2 bases and J by 7 bases, leaving 13 bases between them. The CDR3 protein is CASSFPDGGNSPLHF. CDR3 DNA: TGTGCCAGCAGCTTCCCGGACGGTGGGAATTCACCCCTCCACTTT.

This clonotype was picked up many times. CDR3 protein: CSASDGRPGYTF. The CDR3 DNA follows: TGCAGTGCTAGTGACGGGAGACCTGGCTACACCTTC. The rearrangement links TRBV20-1 to TRBJ1-2; no reliable D call. This CDR3 spans 12 amino acids. Germline loops: CDR1 DFQATT, CDR2 SNEGSKA (reference sequence). V was shortened by 3 bases and J by 7 bases, with 12 bases between the two germline ends.

This clonotype was counted at least ten times. The chain employs TRBV5-1 and TRBJ2-7; either TRBD1 or TRBD2 may fit D (5 bases each). CDR3 length equals 15 residues. CDR1 is SGHRS and CDR2 is YFSETQ in the germline V gene. Trimming took 0 bases from V and 3 from J, leaving 13 bases between them. The CDR3: CASSLVLGARYEQYF. The CDR3, as DNA: TGCGCCAGCAGCTTGGTGCTCGGGGCGCGCTACGAGCAGTACTTC.

This clonotype was recorded many times. The chain recombines TRBV12-3 or TRBV12-4 with TRBJ2-1, with D perhaps matching TRBD2 (5 bases). Between the trimmed V and J ends, which lost 6 bases and 5 bases, there was a span of 14 bases. The CDR3 spans 14 residues. This CDR3 reads CASSDSVTDNEQFF. CDR3 DNA sequence: TGTGCCAGCAGCGATAGCGTAACGGACAATGAGCAGTTCTTC.

This clonotype was seen ten or more times. V gene TRBV12-3 or TRBV12-4 combines with J gene TRBJ1-1; D gene uncertain. This CDR3 has 16 amino acids. V lost 1 base and J lost 0, with 12 bases in between. In DNA form, the CDR3 reads TGTGCCAGCAGTTTAGGGGGTCCTGGGGTGAACACTGAAGCTTTCTTT. It specifies CASSLGGPGVNTEAFF.

This clonotype was found many times. The CDR3 spells CSVVIGSDSNQPQHF. Written as DNA, the CDR3 is TGCAGCGTTGTAATCGGGTCAGATAGCAATCAGCCCCAGCATTTT. The chain uses TRBV29-1 and TRBJ1-5; D ambiguous. This CDR3 is built from 15 residues. Germline values: CDR1 SQVTM, CDR2 ANQGSEA. V gave up 4 bases and J gave up 0 bases, with 13 bases separating them.

This clonotype was seen ten or more times. The chain employs TRBV29-1 and TRBJ1-2, with no clear D. The CDR3 has 10 amino acids. V lost 1 base and J 8 bases, leaving 5 bases between the germline ends. Germline CDR1 is SQVTM and CDR2 is ANQGSEA. CDR3 sequence (DNA): TGCAGCGTTGAAGGGGGAGGCTACACCTTC. It translates to CSVEGGGYTF.

This clonotype came up many times. V gene TRBV3-1 combines with J gene TRBJ2-1, with 7 positions matching TRBD1. The V gene end was trimmed by 0 bases and the J gene end by 5 bases; junction bases not matched to a gene: 16. The CDR3 consists of 19 residues. Germline assignment: CDR1 LGHDT and CDR2 YNNKEL (reference sequence). CDR3: CASSQEVGGVKRGNNEQFF. CDR3 nucleotides: TGTGCCAGCAGCCAAGAGGTAGGGGGCGTAAAGAGGGGGAACAATGAGCAGTTCTTC.

This clonotype was seen many times. The gene calls are TRBV5-1 and TRBJ2-7; D is undetermined. V gave up 0 bases and J gave up 5 bases, with 6 bases separating them. CDR3 length equals 12 residues. Germline CDR1 SGHRS, CDR2 YFSETQ. CDR3 sequence (DNA): TGCGCCAGCAGCTTGGAAGGCAACGAGCAGTACTTC. This gives the protein CASSLEGNEQYF.

Here the CDR3 reads CASSPRDSYGYTF. The DNA for the CDR3 is TGTGCCAGCAGCCCCCGGGACAGCTATGGCTACACCTTC. The chain couples TRBV7-6 to TRBJ1-2; 7 positions match TRBD1. The CDR3 sequence is 13 residues long. Germline lookup yields CDR1 SGHVS and CDR2 FNYEAQ. Trimming took 5 bases from V and 4 from J; bases not matched to a gene: 4.

In its sample, this clonotype was seen many times. V is TRBV9 and J is TRBJ2-2; TRBD2 is a possible D gene (5 bases). V lost 3 bases, J lost 4 bases, and 10 bases lay in between. The CDR3 has 14 residues. CDR1 and CDR2 (germline): SGDLS, YYNGEE. The CDR3 region is CASSAWELTGELFF. The CDR3 coding sequence is TGTGCCAGCAGCGCGTGGGAGCTCACCGGGGAGCTGTTTTTT.

This clonotype occurred many times. V and J are TRBV4-1 and TRBJ1-5; D is ambiguous. Germline loops: CDR1 MGHRA, CDR2 YSYEKL. The V end was cut by 1 base, the J end by 5 bases, with 6 bases between. This CDR3 is built from 13 residues. The CDR3, as DNA: TGCGCCAGCAGCCAAGGCAGAGATCAGCCCCAGCATTTT. Translating gives CASSQGRDQPQHF.

The table lists this clonotype with many counts. CDR3 coding DNA: TGTGCCAGCAGTTTAGGATTCTCCCAGCCCCAGCATTTT. Translating gives CASSLGFSQPQHF. The gene calls are TRBV27 and TRBJ1-5; D ambiguous. V shed 2 bases and J shed 7 bases, with 9 bases lying between them. This CDR3 is built from 13 residues. Germline CDR1 MNHEY, CDR2 SMNVEV (reference sequence).

This clonotype appeared once. This chain joins TRBV7-9 and TRBJ1-5; tentative D call: TRBD1 (5 bases). CDR3 length equals 13 residues. Trimming cost V 5 bases and J 8 bases, with 13 bases left between them. CDR1 is SEHNR and CDR2 is FQNEAQ in the germline V gene (reference sequence). The DNA of the CDR3 is TGTGCCAGCAGCCAGGGACCTTCGGAGCCCCAGCATTTT. This sequence encodes CASSQGPSEPQHF.

This clonotype was picked up many times. The chain is built from TRBV20-1 and TRBJ2-1, with 11 bases aligning to TRBD2. This CDR3 comprises 13 residues. Germline V lookup: CDR1 DFQATT, CDR2 SNEGSKA (reference sequence). V gave up 5 bases and J gave up 8 bases; unmatched junction bases: 5. The CDR3 here is CSAVAGGGYEQFF. DNA of the CDR3: TGCAGTGCTGTAGCGGGAGGGGGTTATGAGCAGTTCTTC.